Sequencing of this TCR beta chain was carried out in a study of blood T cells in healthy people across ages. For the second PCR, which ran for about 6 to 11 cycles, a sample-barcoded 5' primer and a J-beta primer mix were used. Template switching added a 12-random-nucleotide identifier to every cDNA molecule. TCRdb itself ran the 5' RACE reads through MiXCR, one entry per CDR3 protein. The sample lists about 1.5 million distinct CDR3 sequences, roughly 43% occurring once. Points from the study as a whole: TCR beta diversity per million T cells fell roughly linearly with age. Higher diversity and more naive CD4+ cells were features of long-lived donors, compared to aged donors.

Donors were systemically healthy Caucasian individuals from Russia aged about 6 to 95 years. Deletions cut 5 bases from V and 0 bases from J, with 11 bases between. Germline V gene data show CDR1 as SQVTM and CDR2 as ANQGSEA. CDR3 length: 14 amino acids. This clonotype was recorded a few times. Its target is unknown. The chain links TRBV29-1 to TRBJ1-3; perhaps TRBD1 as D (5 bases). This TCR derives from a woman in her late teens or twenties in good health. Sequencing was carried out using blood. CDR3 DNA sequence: TGCAGCGTTTACGGGGGGATCTCTGGAAACACCATATATTTT. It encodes CSVYGGISGNTIYF.